This TCR beta chain was found in a study of cytomegalovirus exposure and HLA in healthy donors (dated by TCRdb to about 2017). Context from the whole study: An earlier analysis of 587 of the donors reported about 290 Gb of sequence data and around 110 million unique TCR beta sequences from about 200 million T cells. Roughly 300 gigabases of sequencing data and 70 million to 100 million unique TCR sequences were included in an early release covering under 650 HLA-typed donors. The genetic ancestry cluster associated with self-reported Caucasian donors included 81% of the approximately 430 genotyped donors. The study aimed to test whether signatures of past pathogen exposure could be identified by cataloging public T cell receptors. The study used immunosequencing to profile the T cell repertoires of under 700 subjects and linked those repertoires to cytomegalovirus serostatus. A separate validation cohort of roughly 120 different subjects was used in addition to the roughly 670-subject first cohort. To predict cytomegalovirus infection status, the study brought together high-throughput TCR immunosequencing, statistical association of individual TCRs with disease status, and machine learning. A later analysis re-examined previously published TCR beta repertoires from several hundred donors and added high-resolution HLA genotyping to investigate patterns of TCR occurrence. Rather than drawing on any new phenotypic data, the later analysis identified candidate immune exposures from TCR beta sequences and the way those sequences occurred across donors. An earlier analysis of around 540 of the donors applied high-throughput TCR beta sequencing to assess whether each TCR beta V gene segment acted as functional or pseudogenic. Donor age, sex, ethnicity and CMV serostatus were collected together with the repertoire data. Genome-wide SNP genotypes for about 65% of the 666 donors were used in a later genetic analysis, which treated that subset as a discovery cohort. Every repertoire in the discovery cohort had been generated on one and the same sequencing platform. Class I and class II HLA loci were covered by the typing at four-digit resolution. The number of donors typed differed by locus, with roughly 620-630 for A, B, C, DRB1 and DQB1, 522 for DQA1, over 600 for DPA1, and approximately 470 for DPB1. A few DR-DQ haplotypes were treated as single units for association and clustering because of strong linkage in the cohort. Among some 400 genotyped donors of the cohort, an average of approximately 230,000 unique TCR beta nucleotide sequences were sequenced per donor, roughly a sixth of them non-productive.

With respect to this clone: Its cognate antigen has yet to be identified. No base quality values were provided; no much bigger clone lies one nucleotide off.

The full study reports these points: Some IMGT-functional V segments, including TRBV6-2 and TRBV6-3, could not be told apart with the 87-base-pair reads, so those segments were excluded. Because some donors lacked HLA typing at each locus, the association tests relied only on the typed subset. Sequencing depth was assumed to be roughly uniform across donors in the presence/absence analyses, though that assumption may not hold. A group of highly shared sequence variants was considered likely to be a technical artifact of the sequencing pipeline. A later analysis found that HLA-associated TCR beta chains were more clonally expanded and had lower generation probabilities than equally common non-associated chains. According to a later analysis, most CMV-associated TCR beta chains appeared to be HLA-restricted, and the HLA associations seemed to be driven largely by CMV exposure. A later genetic analysis reported fewer N-insertions in productive TCRs among donors in an Asian-associated ancestry cluster than the roughly 700-donor mean. Immune exposure information for the cohort was limited to CMV serostatus. The authors suggested that the approach could potentially be generalized to other disease states and immunological phenotypes. A further reported finding was that TCR beta sequences accurately predicted the HLA-A and HLA-B alleles for most subjects in the first cohort. A total of 164 TCR beta chains were listed by the study as associated with cytomegalovirus. At a false discovery rate of 0.05, a later analysis linked about 17,000 TCR beta sequences to specific HLA alleles. In vitro tests confirmed that a few of the cytomegalovirus-associated TCR beta chains recognize cytomegalovirus antigens. A later analysis reported that several top co-occurrence clusters appeared linked to parvovirus B19, influenza, CMV and Epstein-Barr virus. In a later genetic analysis, a missense DCLRE1C variant was associated with V-gene and J-gene trimming of TCR beta chains, and the association was replicated in an independent cohort. In a later analysis, TCR association rates were found to vary across HLA loci, with the most associated TCRs seen for DRB1 alleles and the fewest for HLA-C alleles. Most TCR sequences were observed very rarely across donors, whereas some public TCRs were present in many individuals. An earlier analysis of some 560 of the donors showed that most TCR beta V segments appeared in productive rearrangements either about 87% or about 30% of the time, which broadly matched IMGT annotations. The earlier analysis of about 600 of the donors excluded some 15 rarely observed V segments, including chromosome 9 orphons, because counts were too low. Linkage disequilibrium might explain the correlated functional status among segregating V segments, but an unknown experimental factor could not be ruled out. The classifier was reported to diagnose cytomegalovirus status with high specificity and sensitivity in both the original cohort and the validation cohort. The cohort was sequenced for TCR beta chains only, and without alpha or paired-chain data the features that could be detected were limited. When HLA alleles, especially DR and DQ, strongly co-occurred, TCR associations were difficult to assign to individual alleles.

The method behind the library was the immunoSEQ multiplex PCR assay. A mixture of 60 forward primers for TCR Vbeta segments and 13 reverse primers for TCR Jbeta segments was used in the multiplex PCR. The CDR3 region of rearranged TCR beta genes was amplified from genomic DNA with a multiplex PCR assay. Amplified TCR beta libraries were sequenced as 87-base-pair reads on the Illumina HiSeq System. As for the authors' bioinformatics: Across the roughly 600 repertoires, a later analysis counted approximately 83 million unique TCR beta chains, around 11 million of which were shared by at least two donors. A nearest-neighbor algorithm error-corrected the raw reads and collapsed the reads into unique sequences, merging closely related sequences to remove PCR and sequencing errors. To assign V, D and J gene segments, CDR3 sequences were aligned to IMGT reference sequences. For a sequence to be retained, a match of at least six nucleotides to both a V gene segment and a J gene segment was required. Rearrangements were classified as productive when the CDR3 lacked stop codons and remained in frame with V and J, and all other rearrangements were classified as non-productive. CDR3 was defined according to IMGT convention as the region running from the second conserved V-encoded cysteine to the conserved J-encoded phenylalanine. In an earlier analysis of more than 550 of the donors, sequences lacking an unambiguous match to a single V gene segment were excluded. An earlier analysis of about 600 of the donors called V segments functional above 56.7% productive rearrangements and segregating when the between-donor standard deviation exceeded 5%. A statistical classification framework was developed to diagnose cytomegalovirus status using the catalog of TCR beta chain sequences. A later analysis assigned V and J genes by comparing TCR nucleotide sequences with IMGT/GENE-DB human TR gene sequences. Using the TCRdist pipeline, a later analysis assigned CDR3 sequences along with most-parsimonious VDJ recombination scenarios. A later analysis defined each TCR beta chain by its CDR3 amino acid sequence plus V-gene family, and excluded reads lacking a unique V-gene family. To address suspected cross-contamination and a sequencing artifact, a later analysis removed 450 to 700 highly shared, low-generation-probability nucleotide sequences. In a later analysis, a clonal expansion index for each public chain was calculated from normalized within-repertoire ranks of inferred template counts. Generation probabilities in a later analysis came from a VDJ recombination model fitted to out-of-frame rearrangements, and those results were checked against IGoR. In a later analysis, hypergeometric tests were used to score TCR-TCR, TCR-HLA and TCR-CMV co-occurrence, with a repertoire-size bias correction applied to TCR pairs. In a later analysis, false discovery rates were estimated by permuting HLA or CMV assignments 20 times. In a later analysis, co-occurring TCRs were grouped with DBSCAN, and TCRdist sequence similarity was added when clustering was performed within HLA-allele-positive subsets. For co-occurrence clustering, repertoires with fewer than 30,000 or more than 120,000 public chains were excluded, along with four to six repertoires with anomalous nucleotide sharing. This immuneACCESS table, as held by TCRdb, lists in-frame sequences with V and J called but not all clones. Of the missing ones, under half trace to an unresolved V gene in checked studies; the others have no known cause. Clonal size and the V and J genes are those of that table, whereas D and trimming came from the DNA. This sample holds about 180,000 clones; approximately 80% were observed only once. In total, the top ten clones hold roughly 4.5% of the sample.

CDR1 and CDR2, looked up from the germline V gene (reference sequence), are LNHNV and YYDKDF. V gives up 6 bases and J gives up 4 bases, and the segment between their germline ends measures 15 bases. There are 15 amino acids in the CDR3, from cysteine to phenylalanine inclusive. CDR3 DNA only is kept here, 45 bases in frame from base 1. In total, 600 or so healthy bone marrow donors made up the cohort. At the time of sampling, every cohort member was nominally healthy, though immune exposures that went unrecorded were likely present. The donor was CMV seropositive and belonged to the group of 250 to 300 seropositive cohort members. Each donor provided a peripheral blood sample, and peripheral blood mononuclear cells were used for TCR beta sequencing. Genomic DNA was extracted from the blood cell samples with the Qiagen DNeasy Blood Extraction Kit.

The source material was PBMCs. The sequence joins TRBV15 to TRBJ1-4; a weak D assignment points to TRBD1 (6 bases agree). The TCR comes from a woman younger than 35 in good health and CMV-seropositive. The CDR3 has the sequence CATRAEGDVNEKLFF. Read as DNA, the sequence is TGTGCCACCAGGGCTGAGGGGGACGTTAATGAAAAACTGTTTTTT. Reference TRBV15 and TRBJ1-4 genes cover what lies past the CDR3, so the full variable domain is DAMVIQNPRYQVTQFGKPVTLSCSQTLNHNVMYWYQQKSSQAPKLLFHYYDKDFNNEADTPDNFQSRRPNTSFCFLDIRSPGLGDTAMYLCATRAEGDVNEKLFFGSGTQLSVL.